Following are 9 T cell receptor beta chains from one sample sequenced in a study of T cell changes during pregnancy in multiple sclerosis (dated by TCRdb to about 2019). The library was built by means of the immunoSEQ multiplex PCR assay. Here the immuneACCESS table is served through TCRdb, limited to in-frame sequences with V and J called. Missing clones are a known gap in these copies; in checked studies unresolved V genes cover under half, and the rest lacks a known reason. Counted in this sample were roughly 70,000 clones; about 92% of them appeared once. The ten top clones hold more than 0.9% of the sample. Sequencing used peripheral blood, obtained in the third trimester of pregnancy. These receptors came from a female donor with multiple sclerosis, enrolled in a pregnancy study.

This chain uses TRBV7-6 with TRBJ2-3; 10 bases fit TRBD2. Germline CDR1 and CDR2: SGHVS and FNYEAQ. V dropped 1 base and J dropped 3; count of bases not matched to a gene: 4. The CDR3 has 16 residues. The CDR3 spells CASSLDLSGRTDTQYF. The CDR3 DNA reads TGTGCCAGCAGCTTAGATCTTAGCGGGAGGACAGATACGCAGTATTTT.

V is TRBV2 and J is TRBJ2-7; D possibly corresponds to TRBD1 (5 bases). V dropped 6 bases and J dropped 3 bases, with 9 bases sitting between them. The CDR3 sequence is 12 residues long. Per the germline V gene, CDR1 is SNHLY and CDR2 is FYNNEI. The CDR3 loop is CASSDDSYEQYF. The DNA of the CDR3 is TGTGCCAGCAGCGATGACAGCTACGAGCAGTACTTC.

This chain uses TRBV19 with TRBJ2-3; 7 bases are shared with TRBD1. V trimming: 5 bases; J trimming: 2 bases; junction bases outside the gene matches: 7. Per the germline V gene, CDR1 is LNHDA and CDR2 is SQIVND (reference sequence). CDR3 length equals 15 residues. The CDR3 here is CASSSTGDPTDTQYF. CDR3 DNA sequence: TGTGCCAGTAGTTCTACAGGGGACCCCACAGATACGCAGTATTTT.

The chain uses TRBV16 and TRBJ2-7; 7 bases match TRBD1. The CDR3 has 15 residues. V gave up 1 base and J gave up 0 bases; unmatched junction bases: 3. Germline V CDR1 and CDR2: KGHSY, FQNENV. CDR3: CASSQLDRSSYEQYF. The CDR3, as DNA: TGTGCCAGCAGCCAATTGGACAGGAGCTCCTACGAGCAGTACTTC.

The chain carries TRBV2 and TRBJ2-5, with TRBD1 matching over 10 bases. The CDR3 covers 16 residues. Germline CDR1 SNHLY, CDR2 FYNNEI. The V gene end was trimmed by 4 bases and the J gene end by 5 bases; junction bases not matched to a gene: 10. The CDR3 DNA is TGTGCCAGCAGTGGCTCCGGGACAGGGGTATCGGAGACCCAGTACTTC. Translated: CASSGSGTGVSETQYF.

The rearrangement uses TRBV19 and TRBJ2-7; 10 bases line up with TRBD2. This CDR3 region has 15 residues. CDR1 LNHDA and CDR2 SQIVND come from the germline V gene (reference sequence). V lost 7 bases to trimming and J lost 4 bases; unmatched junction nucleotides: 10. DNA for the CDR3: TGTGCCAGTACAGGGACTAGCGAGGGGCCTTACGAGCAGTACTTC. Its protein is CASTGTSEGPYEQYF.

The chain links TRBV6-5 to TRBJ1-4; TRBD1 matches 8 bases. The V gene's germline CDR1 is MNHEY and CDR2 SVGAGI. The V segment lost 4 bases and the J segment 3 bases; nucleotides outside the gene matches: 4. This CDR3 has 15 residues. Here the CDR3 reads CASSSTTGANEKLFF. In DNA, the CDR3 is TGTGCCAGCAGTTCTACGACAGGGGCTAATGAAAAACTGTTTTTT.

The genes are TRBV19 and TRBJ2-1; weak D call: TRBD1 (5 bases). There are 15 residues in the CDR3. Germline CDR1 LNHDA, CDR2 SQIVND (reference sequence). Trimming shortened V by 1 base and J by 1 base, and 8 bases separated the two germline ends. The CDR3 DNA reads as TGTGCCAGTAGTATAGCAGGGCAATCCTACAATGAGCAGTTCTTC. Translating it yields CASSIAGQSYNEQFF.

The rearrangement links TRBV19 to TRBJ2-7; 9 nucleotides align to TRBD1. V shed 4 bases and J 1 base; nucleotides not matched to a gene: 5. The CDR3 spans 15 residues. Germline V gene lookup returns CDR1 LNHDA and CDR2 SQIVND (reference sequence). The CDR3 protein is CASSNLQGASYEQYF. In DNA form, the CDR3 reads TGTGCCAGTAGTAACCTACAGGGGGCTTCCTACGAGCAGTACTTC.